Following are 28 T cell receptor beta chains from one sample sequenced in a study of blood T cell repertoires in COVID-19. Profiled with immunoSEQ multiplex PCR; TCRdb holds only in-frame clones, not every one. The repertoire consists of over 200,000 clones, with 65% to 90% occurring once and the leading ten covering roughly 11%. The material sequenced was peripheral blood. The receptor set was obtained from a man between 50 and 59 years old with COVID-19, enrolled during active disease.

Details on this clone: The junction shows a germline mismatch at one end, possibly a read error. V gene TRBV10-3 combines with J gene TRBJ1-2; 9 bases fit TRBD1. The germline gives CDR1 ENHRY, CDR2 SYGVKD. This CDR3 is 13 amino acids long. CDR3 coding DNA: TGTGCCATCAGTGGCCTCCACAGGGGGCTGAATTCTTTC. It specifies CAISGLHRGLNSF.

This clone was seen only a few times. The chain joins TRBV30 to TRBJ1-5; no reliable D call. The V gene's germline CDR1 is GTSNPN and CDR2 SVGIG (reference sequence). This CDR3 is 15 amino acids long. Trimming pared 4 bases from V and 2 bases from J, leaving 15 bases between. CDR3 DNA sequence: TGTGCCTGGACTAAGGGCATCGGGGGCAATCAGCCCCAGCATTTT. It yields the protein CAWTKGIGGNQPQHF.

The rearrangement links TRBV6-2 or TRBV6-3 to TRBJ2-7, with 10 nucleotides matching TRBD1. Per the germline V gene, CDR1 is MNHEY and CDR2 is SVGEGT. J lost 0 bases, V lost 2 bases, and 13 bases had no gene match. This CDR3 is 19 amino acids long. In nucleotides, the CDR3 is TGTGCCAGCAGTTACCTGGGACAGGGGCGGCCCTACAACTCCTACGAGCAGTACTTC. The encoded protein is CASSYLGQGRPYNSYEQYF.

This rearrangement joins TRBV11-2 to TRBJ1-3; D is uncertain. CDR1 and CDR2 (germline): SGHAT, FQNNGV. CDR3 length: 14 residues. V was cut by 1 base and J by 1 base, with 5 bases left in between. The CDR3 nucleotides are TGTGCCAGCAGCTTAGCACAGTCTGGAAACACCATATATTTT. It translates to CASSLAQSGNTIYF. Drawing the rest from reference TRBV11-2 and TRBJ1-3, the complete variable domain is EAGVAQSPRYKIIEKRQSVAFWCNPISGHATLYWYQQILGQGPKLLIQFQNNGVVDDSQLPKDRFSAERLKGVDSTLKIQPAKLEDSAVYLCASSLAQSGNTIYFGEGSWLTVV.

The chain couples TRBV4-2 to TRBJ1-6, with unresolved D. Trimming pared 4 bases from V and 9 bases from J, leaving 13 bases between. The germline V gene encodes CDR1 LGHNA and CDR2 YNFKEQ. CDR3 length equals 14 residues. CDR3 sequence: CASSLESPVSPLHF. The CDR3 nucleotides are TGTGCCAGCAGCCTAGAGTCACCAGTTTCACCCCTCCACTTT.

The chain joins TRBV30 to TRBJ2-5; tentative D call: TRBD2 (5 bases). Per germline, CDR1 GTSNPN and CDR2 SVGIG (reference sequence). With 1 base removed from V and 5 bases from J, the gap between germline ends came to 8 bases. This CDR3 comprises 12 residues. The CDR3: CAWSAGWETQYF. The CDR3 DNA reads TGTGCCTGGAGTGCGGGGTGGGAGACCCAGTACTTC.

CDR3 nucleotides: TGCAGCGTTGAAGTCAAGGATACAGGGACCTTTAACCACGAGCAGTACTTC. Protein product: CSVEVKDTGTFNHEQYF. The chain combines TRBV29-1 with TRBJ2-7; possibly TRBD1 for D (6 bases). Per germline, CDR1 SQVTM and CDR2 ANQGSEA. The ends were cut back, 1 base at V and 5 bases at J, with 24 bases in the middle. The CDR3 totals 17 residues.

In this sample, this clone turned up once. The sample has other DNA sequences that encode this CDR3 too. J is TRBJ2-3 and V is TRBV19; 10 positions agree with TRBD1. After removal of 6 bases from V and 3 bases from J, the junction contained 0 bases not matched to a gene. The CDR3 consists of 13 residues. The germline V gene encodes CDR1 LNHDA and CDR2 SQIVND (reference sequence). Written as DNA, the CDR3 is TGTGCCAGTAGGGACAGGGGGACAGATACGCAGTATTTT. This gives the protein CASRDRGTDTQYF.

The rearrangement links TRBV7-3 to TRBJ2-2, with 7 bases matching TRBD2. After removal of 2 bases from V and 3 bases from J, the junction contained 12 bases not matched to a gene. The CDR3 spans 18 residues. The V gene's germline CDR1 is SGHTA and CDR2 FQGTGA. CDR3 nucleotide sequence: TGTGCCAGCAGCTTATATGGGAGGGGACCGGGTTACACCGGGGAGCTGTTTTTT. As protein: CASSLYGRGPGYTGELFF.

The table lists this clone with a few counts. The chain employs TRBV19 and TRBJ1-2; 9 bases map to TRBD1. The CDR3 runs to 17 residues. Germline V lookup: CDR1 LNHDA, CDR2 SQIVND (reference sequence). Trimming removed 2 bases from V and 2 bases from J; junction bases left unmatched: 9. The CDR3 DNA reads TGTGCCAGTAGTATATATGCTCCGGGACAGGGAAACTATGGCTACACCTTC. This translates into CASSIYAPGQGNYGYTF.

The rearrangement uses TRBV2 and TRBJ1-5; D remains ambiguous. Per germline, CDR1 SNHLY and CDR2 FYNNEI. The CDR3 is 13 amino acids. V gave up 5 bases and J gave up 1 base, with 6 bases separating them. The CDR3 loop is CASSTGSNQPQHF. Written as DNA, the CDR3 is TGTGCCAGCAGTACCGGGAGCAATCAGCCCCAGCATTTT.

The rearrangement joins TRBV14 to TRBJ1-4; D gene unclear. This CDR3 contains 13 residues. With 5 bases removed from V and 4 bases from J, the gap between germline ends came to 8 bases. Germline loops: CDR1 SGHDN, CDR2 FVKESK. The CDR3 spells CASSKPNNEKLFF. CDR3 DNA sequence: TGTGCCAGCAGCAAGCCGAATAATGAAAAACTGTTTTTT.

This chain uses TRBV18 with TRBJ2-2; TRBD2 might be the D (6 bases). This CDR3 has 16 amino acids. CDR1 is KGHSH, CDR2 LQKENI, per germline. V was cut by 3 bases and J by 0 bases, with 11 bases left in between. The CDR3 DNA follows: TGTGCCAGCTCACCCACATGGGAGGCGAACACCGGGGAGCTGTTTTTT. It codes for CASSPTWEANTGELFF.

The table lists this clone with a count of one. V usage is TRBV28 and J usage is TRBJ1-2; D uncertain. Looked up from germline, CDR1 is MDHEN and CDR2 is SYDVKM. V lost 2 bases and J 1 base, leaving 8 bases between the germline ends. This CDR3 comprises 14 residues. CDR3 coding DNA: TGTGCCAGCAGTTTAACAGACATTAACTATGGCTACACCTTC. It is translated as CASSLTDINYGYTF.

J is TRBJ2-7 and V is TRBV6-5; 7 bases align to TRBD2. The CDR3 has 14 amino acids. With V trimmed by 6 bases and J by 5 bases, 10 bases remained unmatched. CDR1 MNHEY and CDR2 SVGAGI come from the germline V gene. CDR3 residues: CASRSAGPGDEQYF. The CDR3, as DNA: TGTGCCAGCAGATCAGCGGGGCCGGGGGACGAGCAGTACTTC.

CDR3 bases: TGTGCCAGCTCACCTGGCAGATTTTACGAGCAGTACTTC. Amino acid sequence: CASSPGRFYEQYF. The chain joins TRBV18 to TRBJ2-7, with unresolved D. Germline CDR1 and CDR2: KGHSH and LQKENI. This CDR3 spans 13 amino acids. Trimming cost V 3 bases and J 4 bases, with 10 bases left between them.

The chain carries TRBV7-9 and TRBJ1-5; D might be TRBD1 (6 bases). This CDR3 contains 16 residues. Germline V gene lookup returns CDR1 SEHNR and CDR2 FQNEAQ (reference sequence). Trimming removed 2 bases from V and 1 base from J, with 12 bases in between. The chain's CDR3 is CASSLTGSLSNQPQHF. The CDR3 DNA sequence: TGTGCCAGCAGCTTAACAGGGAGCTTAAGCAATCAGCCCCAGCATTTT.

The V call is TRBV6-5, the J call TRBJ1-6, with 9 positions matching TRBD1. The CDR3 loop spans 15 amino acids. Germline V gene sequence: CDR1 MNHEY, CDR2 SVGAGI. J was trimmed by 9 bases and V by 5 bases; bases with no gene match: 8. The CDR3 nucleotides read TGTGCCAGCAGTATACAGGGGGCTCAAGGTTCACCCCTCCACTTT. Translation gives CASSIQGAQGSPLHF.

The chain joins TRBV11-2 to TRBJ1-1; 9 positions agree with TRBD1. The junction had 7 bases not matched to a gene; V was cut back by 1 base and J by 1 base. The CDR3 consists of 17 residues. Germline CDR1 reads SGHAT; CDR2 reads FQNNGV. CDR3 coding DNA: TGTGCCAGCAGCTTAGTTGGATACAGGGGGCGGAACACTGAAGCTTTCTTT. Translating it yields CASSLVGYRGRNTEAFF.

The genes are TRBV3-1 (or the pseudogene TRBV3-2) and TRBJ2-6; TRBD1 is a possible D gene (6 bases). With 3 bases removed from V and 0 bases from J, the gap between germline ends came to 12 bases. From germline, CDR1 is LGHDT and CDR2 YNNKEL (reference sequence). The CDR3 covers 17 residues. CDR3 loop: CASSHNTGNSGANVLTF. The CDR3, as DNA: TGTGCCAGCAGCCACAATACAGGGAACTCTGGGGCCAACGTCCTGACTTTC.

The chain links TRBV10-1 to TRBJ2-7; tentatively, D is TRBD2 (5 bases). Between the trimmed V and J ends, which lost 2 bases and 4 bases, there was a span of 9 bases. CDR3 length equals 13 residues. Germline-derived CDR1 and CDR2 are WNHNN and SYGVQD (reference sequence). CDR3 DNA sequence: TGCGCCAGCAGTGAGCCCGGGGATTACGAGCAGTACTTC. It specifies CASSEPGDYEQYF.

The V call is TRBV5-5, the J call TRBJ1-5; unclear D gene. V shed 2 bases and J shed 3 bases, with 9 bases lying between them. CDR3 length: 14 amino acids. Germline V gene sequence: CDR1 SGHKS, CDR2 YYEKEE (reference sequence). As DNA, the CDR3 is TGTGCCAGCAGCTTTGGCCAGTCCAATCAGCCCCAGCATTTT. Protein product: CASSFGQSNQPQHF.

This clone was counted between two and nine times. The chain joins TRBV29-1 to TRBJ1-1; the D gene is possibly TRBD1 (5 bases). Germline CDR1 and CDR2: SQVTM and ANQGSEA. The CDR3 sequence is 13 residues long. The germline V and J ends were trimmed by 6 bases and 5 bases, with 16 bases remaining between them. CDR3 DNA sequence: TGCAGCGTCGACTGGGGCGCGGGAACTGAAGCTTTCTTT. This codes for CSVDWGAGTEAFF. Combining the CDR3 with reference TRBV29-1 and TRBJ1-1 gives the whole variable domain SAVISQKPSRDICQRGTSLTIQCQVDSQVTMMFWYRQQPGQSLTLIATANQGSEATYESGFVIDKFPISRPNLTFSTLTVSNMSPEDSSIYLCSVDWGAGTEAFFGQGTRLTVV.

The rearrangement links TRBV29-1 to TRBJ1-2; no clear D. CDR3 length: 10 amino acids. Trimming stripped 3 bases from V and 7 bases from J, with 6 bases between. Germline values: CDR1 SQVTM, CDR2 ANQGSEA. The CDR3 here is CSVDPSGYTF. Here the CDR3 DNA reads TGCAGCGTTGATCCCTCTGGCTACACCTTC.

The rearrangement uses TRBV11-2 and TRBJ1-2; a possible D gene is TRBD1 (6 bases). CDR1 is SGHAT, CDR2 FQNNGV, per germline. Trimming took off 5 bases at V and 2 bases at J, with 15 bases between the two ends. This CDR3 comprises 15 residues. The CDR3 bases are TGTGCCAGCAGCCGGACAACACAGGGAAACTATGGCTACACCTTC. Residues: CASSRTTQGNYGYTF.

The rearrangement uses TRBV6-5 and TRBJ2-7; 12 bases line up with TRBD2. Per the germline V gene, CDR1 is MNHEY and CDR2 is SVGAGI. This CDR3 is 15 amino acids long. V was clipped by 6 bases and J by 2 bases; unmatched bases: 5. CDR3 DNA: TGTGCCAGCAGCCAAGGACTAGCGGGACCCTACGAGCAGTACTTC. It codes for CASSQGLAGPYEQYF.

This chain uses TRBV9 with TRBJ2-7; the D is unclear. The length of the CDR3 is 14 residues. V lost 0 bases and J 2 bases, leaving 9 bases between the germline ends. Germline loops: CDR1 SGDLS, CDR2 YYNGEE. The CDR3 sequence: CASSVGTETYEQYF. CDR3 DNA sequence: TGTGCCAGCAGCGTAGGTACAGAGACCTACGAGCAGTACTTC.

This chain links TRBV12-3 or TRBV12-4 with TRBJ1-1, with unresolved D. The CDR3 length is 12 residues. The germline V and J ends were trimmed by 10 bases and 1 base, with 10 bases remaining between them. CDR3 residues: CATSRGNTEAFF. CDR3 bases: TGTGCCACCTCAAGAGGGAACACTGAAGCTTTCTTT.